Listed below are T cell receptor beta chains from one sample, sequenced in a study of T cells in Graves' hyperthyroidism and ophthalmopathy. MiXCR, run by TCRdb on the multiplex PCR reads, gives a single entry per CDR3 protein. The profile shows about 420,000 distinct CDR3 sequences, around a sixth of them singletons. The specimen sequenced was blood. All receptors come from a woman in her late teens or twenties with Graves' hyperthyroidism. Both conserved end residues are part of each CDR3. The D gene is left open where the match is weak. The size entry is marked missing in some rows and otherwise reads once, few, many or a size class.

>TRBJ2-5|NA|TRBV6-5|NA
CASSYPGIRLSVETQYF
TGTGCCAGCAGTTACCCAGGGATCAGATTGTCCGTGGAGACCCAGTACTTC
>TRBJ2-1|TRBD2|TRBV20-1|many
CRAGTSGRGGDNEQFF
TGCAGGGCCGGGACTAGCGGCCGTGGGGGTGACAATGAGCAGTTCTTC
>TRBJ2-2|TRBD2|TRBV19|NA
CASSVAGGNTGGLFF
TGTGCCAGTAGTGTAGCGGGAGGTAACACCGGGGGGCTGTTTTTT
>TRBJ2-7|TRBD1|TRBV20-1|many
CSAQGQGSYEQYF
TGCAGTGCTCAGGGACAGGGCTCCTACGAGCAGTACTTC
>TRBJ2-7|TRBD1|TRBV20-1|many
CSAPSSGGEQYF
TGCAGTGCTCCGTCCTCAGGGGGCGAGCAGTACTTC
>TRBJ2-1|TRBD2|TRBV2|NA
CASSAPWTSERYNEQFF
TGTGCCAGCAGTGCCCCCTGGACTAGCGAGCGGTACAATGAGCAGTTCTTC
>TRBJ2-5|NA|TRBV18|many
CASSPTGRGQETQYF
TGTGCCAGCTCACCAACAGGGAGGGGCCAAGAGACCCAGTACTTC
>TRBJ2-5|TRBD2|TRBV5-6|many
CASSPGGVRETQYF
TGTGCCAGCAGCCCGGGGGGGGTGCGGGAGACCCAGTACTTC
>TRBJ1-5|NA|TRBV12-3/TRBV12-4|many
CASSFGSPDQPQHF
TGTGCCAGCAGTTTTGGATCCCCGGATCAGCCCCAGCATTTT
>TRBJ2-2|NA|TRBV20-1|many
CSVAAQTGELFF
TGCAGTGTTGCGGCGCAAACCGGGGAGCTGTTTTTT
>TRBJ2-1|NA|TRBV20-1|many
CSAGGASEQFF
TGCAGTGCGGGGGGGGCCAGTGAGCAGTTCTTC
>TRBJ2-7|TRBD2|TRBV11-2|NA
CASSLVPGRAYEQYF
TGTGCCAGCAGCTTAGTTCCCGGGAGGGCCTACGAGCAGTACTTC
>TRBJ1-4|NA|TRBV7-9|NA
CASSQGSTNEKLFF
TGTGCCAGCAGCCAGGGGTCAACTAATGAAAAACTGTTTTTT
>TRBJ2-4|NA|TRBV29-1|NA
CSVASPRGAKNIQYF
TGCAGCGTTGCATCCCCCCGAGGAGCCAAAAACATTCAGTACTTC
>TRBJ2-7|NA|TRBV3-1|few
CASSQGPGEQYF
TGTGCCAGCAGCCAAGGCCCCGGCGAGCAGTACTTC
>TRBJ1-2|TRBD1|TRBV11-2|many
CASSLVDHRGEGYTF
TGTGCCAGCAGCTTAGTGGATCACAGGGGAGAGGGCTACACCTTC
>TRBJ2-1|TRBD2|TRBV24-1|many
CATSDLGLAAYNEQFF
TGTGCCACCAGTGATCTCGGACTAGCAGCCTACAATGAGCAGTTCTTC
>TRBJ1-2|TRBD1|TRBV6-5|NA
CASSYSGQGLRGYTF
TGTGCCAGCAGTTACTCGGGACAGGGTTTAAGAGGCTACACCTTC
>TRBJ1-1|NA|TRBV20-1|many
CSANLGRDGTEAFF
TGCAGTGCTAACCTCGGGAGAGATGGCACTGAAGCTTTCTTT
>TRBJ1-2|NA|TRBV6-1|many
CASSFFGDYGYTF
TGTGCCAGCAGTTTTTTCGGGGACTATGGCTACACCTTC
>TRBJ2-1|TRBD2|TRBV7-9|many
CASSYTSGKYNEQFF
TGTGCCAGCAGCTACACTAGCGGGAAATACAATGAGCAGTTCTTC
>TRBJ1-5|NA|TRBV27|many
CASSLRVGNQPQHF
TGTGCCAGCAGTTTACGGGTTGGCAATCAGCCCCAGCATTTT